The 13 T cell receptor beta chains given below trace back to one sample, sequenced in a study of Graves' ophthalmopathy and Graves' hyperthyroidism. The study amplified TCR beta CDR3 regions using RNA transcripts. The library came from an HTBI-primed first-round RT-PCR and a second-round multiplex PCR. TCRdb processed the multiplex PCR reads anew with MiXCR; each CDR3 protein has one entry. The table includes a few hundred thousand distinct CDR3 sequences, approximately 37% detected once. Material: peripheral blood or thyroid tissue (not recorded which). The receptors stem from an adult man with Graves' hyperthyroidism.

The table lists this clonotype with many counts. This rearrangement joins TRBV20-1 to TRBJ2-5, with 11 bases fitting TRBD2. Germline V lookup: CDR1 DFQATT, CDR2 SNEGSKA (reference sequence). This CDR3 is built from 16 residues. V dropped 3 bases and J dropped 4; count of bases not matched to a gene: 10. The CDR3 nucleotides are TGCAGTGCTAGTTCTAACCCGACTAGCGGGATAGAGACCCAGTACTTC. It is translated as CSASSNPTSGIETQYF.

This chain joins TRBV12-3 or TRBV12-4 and TRBJ1-2, with 7 positions matching TRBD1. V lost 6 bases to trimming and J lost 4 bases; unmatched junction nucleotides: 8. There are 14 residues in the CDR3. The CDR3 sequence: CASSGDSRFYGYTF. In DNA, the CDR3 is TGTGCCAGCAGCGGGGACAGCAGGTTCTATGGCTACACCTTC.

There are many counts of this clonotype. The CDR3 DNA reads TGCGCCAGCAGCTTCAGACAGGACTCCTACGAGCAGTACTTC. Translated, it gives CASSFRQDSYEQYF. The chain carries TRBV5-1 and TRBJ2-7; D might be TRBD1 (6 bases). The V gene's germline CDR1 is SGHRS and CDR2 YFSETQ. This CDR3 has 14 residues. The V end lost 2 bases, the J end lost 0 bases, and 9 bases lay between the germline ends.

There are a few counts of this clonotype. CDR3 region: CASSLARGANVLTF. In DNA, the CDR3 is TGTGCCAGCAGCTTAGCGCGTGGGGCCAACGTCCTGACTTTC. V is TRBV7-9 and J is TRBJ2-6; D is ambiguous. The CDR3 has 14 amino acids. V lost 0 bases, J lost 3 bases, and 3 bases lay in between. The germline V gene has CDR1 SEHNR and CDR2 FQNEAQ (reference sequence). Full variable domain (missing parts from reference TRBV7-9 and TRBJ2-6): DTGVSQNPRHKITKRGQNVTFRCDPISEHNRLYWYRQTLGQGPEFLTYFQNEAQLEKSRLLSDRFSAERPKGSFSTLEIQRTEQGDSAMYLCASSLARGANVLTFGAGSRLTVL.

A remark on this clonotype: This may be a read error: a much more frequent sequence differs by one nucleotide. The chain recombines TRBV6-2 or TRBV6-3 with TRBJ1-1; 7 nucleotides line up with TRBD1. This CDR3 spans 13 amino acids. Germline V gene data show CDR1 as MNHEY and CDR2 as SVGEGT. This chain's CDR3 is CASSRRDSTGAFF. The CDR3 region has the DNA TGTGCCAGCAGTCGCCGGGACAGCACTGGAGCTTTCTTT.

The chain employs TRBV2 and TRBJ2-5, with 9 bases that match TRBD1. The germline V gene encodes CDR1 SNHLY and CDR2 FYNNEI. The CDR3 consists of 12 residues. The CDR3 bases are TGTGCTAGACAGGGGGTCCAAGAGACCCAGTACTTC. Translation: CARQGVQETQYF.

Many counts were recorded for this clonotype. The V gene is TRBV19, the J gene TRBJ1-5, with 9 bases identical to TRBD1. The CDR3 totals 17 residues. CDR1 and CDR2 from the germline V gene are LNHDA and SQIVND (reference sequence). The J segment lost 0 bases and the V segment lost 3 bases, leaving 6 bases of the junction unmatched. This CDR3 reads CASSIGQGWDSNQPQHF. For the CDR3, the DNA is TGTGCCAGTAGTATCGGACAGGGGTGGGATAGCAATCAGCCCCAGCATTTT.

To note about this clonotype: An end of the junction differs from the germline gene, which may be a read error. This rearrangement joins TRBV7-9 to TRBJ2-7, with 10 positions matching TRBD2. Germline CDR1 and CDR2: SEHNR and FQNEAQ (reference sequence). The CDR3 runs 17 residues. CDR3 in amino acids: CASSLSTGTSVTGELYF. The CDR3 DNA reads as TGTGCCAGCAGCCTAAGCACCGGGACTAGCGTCACCGGGGAGCTGTACTTC.

This clonotype came up many times. The chain combines TRBV9 with TRBJ2-2, with D uncertain. The germline V and J ends were trimmed by 4 bases and 6 bases, with 19 bases remaining between them. This CDR3 region has 16 residues. Germline lookup yields CDR1 SGDLS and CDR2 YYNGEE. In DNA form, the CDR3 reads TGTGCCAGCAGCTCCAACACCCCCATTGGCGCCGGGGAGCTGTTTTTT. It translates to CASSSNTPIGAGELFF.

The table lists this clonotype with many counts. The CDR3 DNA reads TGCGCCAGCAGCTGGAGCGCAGCCGGACTAGAAGCTTTCTTT. Translating it yields CASSWSAAGLEAFF. The chain has TRBV5-1 and TRBJ1-1; D gene ambiguous. Trimming removed 3 bases from V and 8 bases from J, with 17 bases in between. The length of the CDR3 is 14 residues. Germline-derived CDR1 and CDR2 are SGHRS and YFSETQ.

This clonotype turned up a few times. The rearrangement links TRBV7-2 to TRBJ2-6; D ambiguous. Germline lookup yields CDR1 SGHTA and CDR2 FQGNSA. The CDR3 sequence is 15 residues long. Deletions cut 0 bases from V and 4 bases from J, with 7 bases between. This CDR3 is CASSLATSGANVLTF. CDR3 bases: TGTGCCAGCAGCTTAGCGACTTCCGGGGCCAACGTCCTGACTTTC.

This clonotype was detected ten times or more. The genes are TRBV7-8 and TRBJ1-1; D uncertain. The CDR3 length is 14 residues. Germline V gene sequence: CDR1 SGHVS, CDR2 FQNEAQ. V gave up 0 bases and J gave up 1 base, with 6 bases separating them. DNA of the CDR3: TGTGCCAGCAGCTTAGCGCTGGAGAACACTGAAGCTTTCTTT. This codes for CASSLALENTEAFF.

V gene TRBV6-5 combines with J gene TRBJ2-2, with 7 bases that match TRBD2. Trimming removed 2 bases from V and 2 bases from J; junction bases left unmatched: 8. Germline V gene sequence: CDR1 MNHEY, CDR2 SVGAGI. The CDR3 has 17 amino acids. DNA of the CDR3: TGTGCCAGCAGTTACCGGGCGGGGGAGCCAAACACCGGGGAGCTGTTTTTT. Protein: CASSYRAGEPNTGELFF.